A selection of T cell receptor beta chains follows, all from one sample in a study of shared clonotypes between healthy human individuals. Clones were read by immunoSEQ multiplex PCR, and TCRdb kept only the in-frame ones, dropping some. The sample contains around 430,000 clones, 79% of which appear only once. The sample was PBMCs. The receptor source for this set is a woman in her 40s in good health. Some clones in this sample may be carry-over from other donors' samples. CDR3s include the opening cysteine and the closing phenylalanine or tryptophan. D genes are given only for firm matches. Only some rows state a clone size, as once, few, many or a class for expanded clones.

once	TRBV27	TRBJ2-7	.	CASGSSYEQYF	TGTGCCAGCGGGTCCTCCTACGAGCAGTACTTC
.	TRBV6-4	TRBJ2-3	TRBD2	CASSDSGGSADTQYF	TGTGCCAGCAGTGACTCAGGCGGGAGCGCAGATACGCAGTATTTT
.	TRBV5-1	TRBJ2-5	TRBD1	CASSARDRQETQYF	TGCGCCAGCAGCGCCCGGGACAGACAAGAGACCCAGTACTTC
.	TRBV19	TRBJ2-5	.	CASSMLGTQYF	TGTGCCAGTAGTATGTTGGGGACCCAGTACTTC
.	TRBV18	TRBJ2-5	.	CASSPLEGETQYF	TGTGCCAGCTCACCGTTGGAGGGAGAGACCCAGTACTTC
.	TRBV28	TRBJ2-3	.	CASSRLGVIIDTQYF	TGTGCCAGCAGTCGACTGGGGGTAATTATTGATACGCAGTATTTT
few	TRBV30	TRBJ1-1	.	CAWTPLQGRDTEAFF	TGTGCCTGGACCCCCTTACAGGGCCGAGACACTGAAGCTTTCTTT
.	TRBV6-5	TRBJ2-2	TRBD1	CASSYGAGGDTGELFF	TGTGCCAGCAGTTATGGTGCAGGGGGCGACACCGGGGAGCTGTTTTTT
.	TRBV2	TRBJ2-7	.	CASSEWGGTSYEQYF	TGTGCCAGCAGTGAATGGGGCGGGACCTCCTACGAGCAGTACTTC
.	TRBV29-1	TRBJ2-3	TRBD1	CSVGQGATDTQYF	TGCAGCGTTGGACAGGGGGCTACAGATACGCAGTATTTT
.	TRBV4-3	TRBJ2-7	.	CASSPSTANPYEQYF	TGCGCCAGCAGCCCCTCCACAGCGAACCCCTACGAGCAGTACTTC
.	TRBV5-1	TRBJ1-1	TRBD1	CASSSPDRGSTEAFF	TGCGCCAGCAGCTCGCCAGACAGGGGTAGCACTGAAGCTTTCTTT
once	TRBV28	TRBJ2-1	TRBD2	CASMAGGSYNEQFF	TGTGCCAGCATGGCGGGAGGCTCCTACAATGAGCAGTTCTTC
few	TRBV30	TRBJ2-7	TRBD2	CAWSVPGGGYEQYF	TGTGCCTGGAGTGTACCCGGGGGAGGGTACGAGCAGTACTTC
many	TRBV30	TRBJ1-5	.	CAWSVRGGFNQPQHF	TGTGCCTGGAGTGTAAGGGGCGGGTTTAATCAGCCCCAGCATTTT
.	TRBV10-3	TRBJ2-5	.	CAISEENGGSFYF	TGTGCCATCAGTGAGGAAAATGGAGGTAGCTTCTACTTC
.	TRBV7-2	TRBJ2-3	.	CASSLGASVDTQYF	TGTGCCAGCAGCTTAGGGGCTAGCGTTGATACGCAGTATTTT
.	TRBV5-1	TRBJ2-7	TRBD1	CASSLLTGNSYEQYF	TGCGCCAGCAGCTTGTTGACAGGGAACTCCTACGAGCAGTACTTC
.	TRBV5-3	TRBJ2-7	.	CASSPTRWTEQYF	TGTGCCAGCAGCCCGACCCGTTGGACCGAGCAGTACTTC
.	TRBV5-1	TRBJ2-2	TRBD1	CASSWTGVGTGELFF	TGCGCCAGCAGCTGGACAGGGGTGGGCACCGGGGAGCTGTTTTTT
.	TRBV7-9	TRBJ2-1	.	CASSLGGNGNEQFF	TGTGCCAGCAGCTTGGGCGGGAACGGCAATGAGCAGTTCTTC
.	TRBV19	TRBJ2-7	.	CASSISLTGPYEQYF	TGTGCCAGTAGTATTAGTTTGACAGGACCCTACGAGCAGTACTTC
.	TRBV30	TRBJ2-5	.	CAWSRGETQYF	TGTGCCTGGAGCAGAGGAGAGACCCAGTACTTC
.	TRBV9	TRBJ2-7	TRBD1	CASSVGGTGTYYEQYF	TGTGCCAGCAGCGTAGGCGGGACAGGGACCTATTACGAGCAGTACTTC
.	TRBV10-3	TRBJ2-1	TRBD2	CAISGQQLRTSGSGEQFF	TGTGCCATCAGTGGGCAGCAGCTACGGACTAGCGGGAGTGGAGAGCAGTTCTTC
.	TRBV5-6	TRBJ1-1	.	CASSHRLYMNTEAFF	TGTGCCAGCAGCCACCGTTTATACATGAACACTGAAGCTTTCTTT